The rows below give T cell receptor beta chains drawn from one sample of a study of blood T cell repertoires in COVID-19. TCRdb keeps only in-frame clones here, not all; method: immunoSEQ multiplex PCR. The table records about 260,000 clones, almost 90% of them present only once. Sequences were obtained from peripheral blood. All receptors come from a woman in her twenties or thirties with COVID-19, enrolled during active disease. Each CDR3 is given without its conserved first and last residue. Fields, in order: CDR3 protein, V gene, clone size, J gene. Only some rows state a clone size, as once, few, many or a class for expanded clones.

CDR3 protein: ATDRDRLNTEAF
V gene: TRBV15
clone size: NA
J gene: TRBJ1-1

CDR3 protein: ASLAGGAGELF
V gene: TRBV19
clone size: NA
J gene: TRBJ2-2

CDR3 protein: AISDGGGPLF
V gene: TRBV10-3
clone size: NA
J gene: TRBJ2-2

CDR3 protein: ASSLLGSSYNSPLH
V gene: TRBV11-2
clone size: NA
J gene: TRBJ1-6

CDR3 protein: ASSLGVRAGNQPQH
V gene: TRBV11-2
clone size: NA
J gene: TRBJ1-5

CDR3 protein: ASTLAPAQARGYT
V gene: TRBV11-2
clone size: NA
J gene: TRBJ1-2

CDR3 protein: ATSRDGTTSQETQY
V gene: TRBV15
clone size: NA
J gene: TRBJ2-5

CDR3 protein: TSSQGVAGRRDNEQF
V gene: TRBV1
clone size: NA
J gene: TRBJ2-1

CDR3 protein: ATSDLSGRGYNEQF
V gene: TRBV24-1
clone size: NA
J gene: TRBJ2-1

CDR3 protein: ATSDTGELF
V gene: TRBV24-1
clone size: NA
J gene: TRBJ2-2

CDR3 protein: ASRERQEYNEKLF
V gene: TRBV2
clone size: few
J gene: TRBJ1-4

CDR3 protein: ASSGLSDRIAF
V gene: TRBV18
clone size: NA
J gene: TRBJ1-1

CDR3 protein: ATSSSRDSSYNSPLH
V gene: TRBV15
clone size: NA
J gene: TRBJ1-6

CDR3 protein: ASSYAGVDEQY
V gene: TRBV6-5
clone size: NA
J gene: TRBJ2-7

CDR3 protein: AWEGTGAVEAF
V gene: TRBV30
clone size: NA
J gene: TRBJ1-1

CDR3 protein: ASSQEWSSYNEQF
V gene: TRBV4-3
clone size: once
J gene: TRBJ2-1

CDR3 protein: ASSSRGLETQY
V gene: TRBV3-1/TRBV3-2
clone size: NA
J gene: TRBJ2-5

CDR3 protein: ASSVGGTSPYNEQF
V gene: TRBV9
clone size: once
J gene: TRBJ2-1

CDR3 protein: ASSLPTSGRRAQY
V gene: TRBV5-6
clone size: NA
J gene: TRBJ2-7

CDR3 protein: ASSLYRAETQY
V gene: TRBV28
clone size: NA
J gene: TRBJ2-5

CDR3 protein: ASSLEAASGRLEQF
V gene: TRBV7-6
clone size: NA
J gene: TRBJ2-1

CDR3 protein: ASSALSGAYNEQF
V gene: TRBV9
clone size: NA
J gene: TRBJ2-1

CDR3 protein: ASSLQGRNTEAF
V gene: TRBV6-6
clone size: once
J gene: TRBJ1-1

CDR3 protein: ASSIGRDVRGQPQH
V gene: TRBV19
clone size: NA
J gene: TRBJ1-5

CDR3 protein: ASRRSRAGAYNEQF
V gene: TRBV7-9
clone size: NA
J gene: TRBJ2-1

CDR3 protein: ASTQSREDTQY
V gene: TRBV2
clone size: once
J gene: TRBJ2-3

CDR3 protein: ASSKGLVVYEQY
V gene: TRBV19
clone size: NA
J gene: TRBJ2-7

CDR3 protein: ATSRDPGQPQH
V gene: TRBV15
clone size: few
J gene: TRBJ1-5

CDR3 protein: ASSLGGQGVSTDTQY
V gene: TRBV7-6
clone size: once
J gene: TRBJ2-3

CDR3 protein: ASSVVGLAGLGTGELF
V gene: TRBV9
clone size: NA
J gene: TRBJ2-2